What follows describes a single T cell receptor (beta chain). Its antigen remains unknown. In the original analysis: ImmunoSEQ sequences covered only the junction and lacked quality scores; filtering therefore differed. Method: immunoSEQ multiplex PCR; TCRdb's copy keeps in-frame clones and lacks some. V and J calls and clone size are those listed in that table; D and trimming were worked out from the DNA. The data contain about 600,000 clones, roughly four fifths of them singletons. Without sorting, samples used some 90 million PBMCs for genomic DNA. The data are from a study of shared clonotypes between healthy human individuals. Study-level points and caveats: It was only blood that was sampled, and tissue repertoires likely differ. In having few donors, the study represented limited genetic and exposure-history diversity.

J lost 3 bases, V lost 0 bases, and 5 bases had no gene match. Germline V CDR1 and CDR2: SGHRS, YFSETQ. This CDR3 is 15 amino acids long. Input material: PBMCs. This receptor was identified in a woman between 40 and 50 years old in good health. Some clones in this sample may be carry-over from other donors' samples. The gene calls are TRBV5-1 and TRBJ2-7; 8 positions agree with TRBD1. The CDR3 DNA sequence: TGCGCCAGCAGCTTGGCGGGACAGGACCGCTACGAGCAGTACTTC. Encoded protein: CASSLAGQDRYEQYF. The complete variable domain, with remaining parts taken from reference TRBV5-1 and TRBJ2-7, reads KAGVTQTPRYLIKTRGQQVTLSCSPISGHRSVSWYQQTPGQGLQFLFEYFSETQRNKGNFPGRFSGRQFSNSRSEMNVSTLELGDSALYLCASSLAGQDRYEQYFGPGTRLTVT.